This TCR beta chain was found in a study of blood T cell repertoires in COVID-19. V was shortened by 1 base and J by 7 bases, with 10 bases between the two germline ends. The V gene's germline CDR1 is KGHDR and CDR2 SFDVKD. The CDR3 sequence is 14 residues long. TCRdb's copy holds only in-frame clones and misses some; the assay was immunoSEQ multiplex PCR. The sample shows 150,000 to 200,000 clones, 70% to 90% of them seen only once. The rearrangement uses TRBV24-1 and TRBJ2-1; D is unresolved. The source material was peripheral blood. This TCR was recovered from a woman in her sixties with COVID-19, enrolled during active disease. The CDR3 protein is CATSDLKTVNEQFF. The DNA of the CDR3 is TGTGCCACCAGTGATTTAAAGACTGTAAATGAGCAGTTCTTC.